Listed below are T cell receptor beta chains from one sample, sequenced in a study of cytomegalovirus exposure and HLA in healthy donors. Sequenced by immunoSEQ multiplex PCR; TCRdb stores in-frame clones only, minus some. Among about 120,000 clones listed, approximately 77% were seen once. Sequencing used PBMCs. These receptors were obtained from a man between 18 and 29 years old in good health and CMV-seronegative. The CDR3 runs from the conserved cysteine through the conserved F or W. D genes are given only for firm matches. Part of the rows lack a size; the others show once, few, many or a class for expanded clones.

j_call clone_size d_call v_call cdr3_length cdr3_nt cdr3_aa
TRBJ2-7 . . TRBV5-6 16 TGTGCCAGCAGCTTACGGCTTGGACTTTCATCCTACGAGCAGTACTTC CASSLRLGLSSYEQYF
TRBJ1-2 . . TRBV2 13 TGTGCCAGCAGTGAACCAGTAGCCTATGGCTACACCTTC CASSEPVAYGYTF
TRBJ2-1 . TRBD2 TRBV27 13 TGTGCCAGCAGTTTTAGCGGGGCCCATGAGCAGTTCTTC CASSFSGAHEQFF
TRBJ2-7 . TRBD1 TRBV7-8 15 TGTGCCAGCAGCTTAAGTACAGGGGCTGGCTACGAGCAGTACTTC CASSLSTGAGYEQYF
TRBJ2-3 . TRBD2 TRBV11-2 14 TGTGCCAGCAGCCAGAGGGACTACACAGATACGCAGTATTTT CASSQRDYTDTQYF
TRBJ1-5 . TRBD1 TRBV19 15 TGTGCCAGTAGTATGGGACAGGGAAGGGATCAGCCCCAGCATTTT CASSMGQGRDQPQHF
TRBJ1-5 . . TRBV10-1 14 TGCGCCAGCAGTGACCCCCGTAAGGAGCAGCCCCAGCATTTT CASSDPRKEQPQHF
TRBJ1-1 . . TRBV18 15 TGTGCCAGCTCACCAAGGGAGGAAATGAACACTGAAGCTTTCTTT CASSPREEMNTEAFF
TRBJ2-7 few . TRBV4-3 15 TGCGCCAGCAGCCAAGAGTCCGGGGGGCTTTACGAGCAGTACTTC CASSQESGGLYEQYF
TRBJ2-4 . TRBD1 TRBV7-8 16 TGTGCCAGCAGCTTGGGGACAGGGCTGGCCAAAAACATTCAGTACTTC CASSLGTGLAKNIQYF
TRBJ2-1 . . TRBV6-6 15 TGTGCCAGCAGTTACCCAGAACAGGGAGACAATGAGCAGTTCTTC CASSYPEQGDNEQFF
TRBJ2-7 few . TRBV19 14 TGTGCCAGTAGTATAGCCGCAGACCGGAGCGAGCAGTACTTC CASSIAADRSEQYF
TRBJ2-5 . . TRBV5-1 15 TGCGCCAGCAGTGGGGGCGGTCCCCTCCAAGAGACCCAGTACTTC CASSGGGPLQETQYF
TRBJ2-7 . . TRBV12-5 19 TGTGCTAGTGGTAAAAAGGAAAGGGAAGCGGTCAGAGGATCCTACGAGCAGTACTTC CASGKKEREAVRGSYEQYF
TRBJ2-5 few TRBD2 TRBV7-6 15 TGTGCCAGCAGCTTAGGGCCGGGACTAGAAGAGACCCAGTACTTC CASSLGPGLEETQYF
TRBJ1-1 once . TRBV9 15 TGTGCCAGCAGCGTAGGGTCGGGGGTGAACACTGAAGCTTTCTTT CASSVGSGVNTEAFF
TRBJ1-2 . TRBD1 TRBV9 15 TGTGCCAGCAGCCCCCGACAGGGTTGGGGAGATGGCTACACCTTC CASSPRQGWGDGYTF
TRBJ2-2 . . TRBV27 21 TGTGCCAGCAGTCCAGCGGGCCGGGCTCTTGGCCGTAGGTCGAACACCGGGGAGCTGTTTTTT CASSPAGRALGRRSNTGELFF
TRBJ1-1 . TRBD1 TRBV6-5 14 TGTGCCAGCAGGGGGACAGGGACGAACACTGAAGCTTTCTTT CASRGTGTNTEAFF
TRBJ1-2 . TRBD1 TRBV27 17 TGTGCCAGCAGTTTCGACAGGGTCCTTAGTGATCCATATGGCTACACCTTC CASSFDRVLSDPYGYTF
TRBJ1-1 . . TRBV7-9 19 TGTGCCAGCAGCTTAGCGGTGACATCCTACCTCGGGGGTGGCACTGAAGCTTTCTTT CASSLAVTSYLGGGTEAFF
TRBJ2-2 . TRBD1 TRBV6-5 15 TGTGCCAGCAGTTACTCCGGACAGGTGACCGGGGAGCTGTTTTTT CASSYSGQVTGELFF
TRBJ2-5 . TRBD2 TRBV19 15 TGTGCCAGTAGTACCGGGACTAGCGGATATGAGACCCAGTACTTC CASSTGTSGYETQYF
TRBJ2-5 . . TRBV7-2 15 TGTGCCAGCAGCTTAGCGTGGGGCGGACAAGAGACCCAGTACTTC CASSLAWGGQETQYF
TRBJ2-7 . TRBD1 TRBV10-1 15 TGCGCCAGCAGTGAGTATAACAGGGGGTTCTACGAGCAGTACTTC CASSEYNRGFYEQYF
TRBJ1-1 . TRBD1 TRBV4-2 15 TGTGCCAGCAGCGAACAGGGGAGAGCGAACACTGAAGCTTTCTTT CASSEQGRANTEAFF
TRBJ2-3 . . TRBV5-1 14 TGCGCCAGCGGCCCAGGGGTGGGAAAAGATACGCAGTATTTT CASGPGVGKDTQYF
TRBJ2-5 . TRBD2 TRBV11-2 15 TGTGCCAGCAGCCCGGGGGGGCTAGCATGGGAGACCCAGTACTTC CASSPGGLAWETQYF
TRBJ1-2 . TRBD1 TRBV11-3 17 TGTGCCAGCAGCTTAGTCCTTCGGGGACAGGGGGCTGAAGGCTACACCTTC CASSLVLRGQGAEGYTF
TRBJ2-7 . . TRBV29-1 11 TGCAGCGTTGAACACAACTACGAGCAGTACTTC CSVEHNYEQYF
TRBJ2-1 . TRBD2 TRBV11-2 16 TGTGCCAGCAGCTTAGATGAGAGGACGGGGGGGCTGGTGCAGTTCTTC CASSLDERTGGLVQFF
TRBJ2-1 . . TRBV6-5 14 TGTGCCAGCAGTTGGATCAGGGGTGACAATGAGCAGTTCTTC CASSWIRGDNEQFF
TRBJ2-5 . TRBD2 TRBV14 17 TGTGCCAGCAGCCAATCGATGCTAGCGGGGGACGGTGAGACCCAGTACTTC CASSQSMLAGDGETQYF
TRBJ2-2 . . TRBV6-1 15 TGTGCCAGCAGTGAACTCAGGGATTTGCCCGGGGAGCTGTTTTTT CASSELRDLPGELFF
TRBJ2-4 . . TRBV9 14 TGTGCCAGCAGGTCCGGGACTTTTGGAGGGATTCAGTACTTC CASRSGTFGGIQYF
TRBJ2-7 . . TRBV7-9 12 TGTGCCAGCAGCACCCAGGGCTACGAGCAGTACTTC CASSTQGYEQYF
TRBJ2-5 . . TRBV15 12 TGTGCCACCAGCAGATCCCGAGAGACCCAGTACTTC CATSRSRETQYF
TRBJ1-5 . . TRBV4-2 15 TGTGCCAGCAGCGCAGGGCTTTATAGCAATCAGCCCCAGCATTTT CASSAGLYSNQPQHF
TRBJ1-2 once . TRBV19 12 TGTGCCAGTACCTCCGGGAACTATGGCTACACCTTC CASTSGNYGYTF
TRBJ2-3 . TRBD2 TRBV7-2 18 TGTGCCAGCAGCTTAGCTATCCGGGGGGGTTCTAGCACAGATACGCAGTATTTT CASSLAIRGGSSTDTQYF
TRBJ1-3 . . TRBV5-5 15 TGTGCCAGCAGTCTAACAGAGCTCGGCGGAAACACCATATATTTT CASSLTELGGNTIYF
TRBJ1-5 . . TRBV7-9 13 TGTGCCAGCAGCTGGGGGGAGGGCCAGCCCCAGCATTTT CASSWGEGQPQHF
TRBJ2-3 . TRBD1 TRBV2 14 TGTGCCAGCAGCCGGGACAGGGGTCCAGATACGCAGTATTTT CASSRDRGPDTQYF
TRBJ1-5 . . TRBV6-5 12 TGTGCCAGCGGAGGAGGTAATCAGCCCCAGCATTTT CASGGGNQPQHF
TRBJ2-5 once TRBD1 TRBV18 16 TGTGCCAGCTCACCACCCCCAACAGGGGGAGGTGAGACCCAGTACTTC CASSPPPTGGGETQYF